Listed below are T cell receptor beta chains from one sample, sequenced in a study of cytomegalovirus exposure and HLA in healthy donors. Measured with immunoSEQ multiplex PCR; TCRdb has only the in-frame clones, and not every one. The sample includes about 150,000 clones, approximately 76% of them seen just once. The material sequenced was PBMCs. The receptor set was obtained from a man between 40 and 49 years old in good health and CMV-seronegative. Both conserved end residues are part of each CDR3. Fields, in order: V gene, D gene, J gene, clone size, CDR3 DNA, CDR3 protein. The D gene is left open where the match is weak. Clone size, where shown, is once, few, many, or a class for clones that have expanded.

V: TRBV28
D: TRBD1
J: TRBJ1-4
size: -
DNA: TGTGCCAGTAGACAGGGTGGAACTAATGAAAAACTGTTTTTT
CDR3: CASRQGGTNEKLFF

V: TRBV2
D: TRBD2
J: TRBJ2-2
size: -
DNA: TGTGCCAGCAGCCAAAGCCCCGCTAGCGGGGGTAACACCGGGGAGCTGTTTTTT
CDR3: CASSQSPASGGNTGELFF

V: TRBV11-1
D: TRBD2
J: TRBJ2-7
size: once
DNA: TGTGCCAGCAGCCGGGACTATAGCTCCTACGAGCAGTACTTC
CDR3: CASSRDYSSYEQYF

V: TRBV5-5
D: -
J: TRBJ1-6
size: -
DNA: TGTGCCAGCAGCTTGTGGGGGGGGTCCTATAATTCACCCCTCCACTTT
CDR3: CASSLWGGSYNSPLHF

V: TRBV7-9
D: -
J: TRBJ1-1
size: -
DNA: TGTGCCAGCAGCTCTTCGCAGGGTAACACTGAAGCTTTCTTT
CDR3: CASSSSQGNTEAFF

V: TRBV7-8
D: TRBD1
J: TRBJ1-5
size: -
DNA: TGTGCCAGCAGCTTAGTTGGGGCAGGGGGCCAGCCCCAGCATTTT
CDR3: CASSLVGAGGQPQHF

V: TRBV5-1
D: -
J: TRBJ2-1
size: -
DNA: TGCGCCAGCAGCAGGACAAGCGTCTCCTACAATGAGCAGTTCTTC
CDR3: CASSRTSVSYNEQFF

V: TRBV29-1
D: -
J: TRBJ1-4
size: -
DNA: TGCAGCGTTGCAGGAACGAATGAAAAACTGTTTTTT
CDR3: CSVAGTNEKLFF

V: TRBV7-9
D: TRBD1
J: TRBJ2-7
size: -
DNA: TGTGCCAGCAGCCCCCGGGACAGGTTATACGAGCAGTACTTC
CDR3: CASSPRDRLYEQYF

V: TRBV28
D: TRBD1
J: TRBJ1-4
size: -
DNA: TGTGCCAGCAGGCGCAGAGGGACAGGGGTGGCGAGGGAAAAACTGTTTTTT
CDR3: CASRRRGTGVAREKLFF

V: TRBV5-1
D: -
J: TRBJ2-7
size: -
DNA: TGCGCCAGCAGCTTGGTACTAGCTTCCTACGAGCAGTACTTC
CDR3: CASSLVLASYEQYF

V: TRBV27
D: -
J: TRBJ2-7
size: -
DNA: TGTGCCAGCAGTTTATCCCCGGCGGCCCCTACATACGAGCAGTACTTC
CDR3: CASSLSPAAPTYEQYF

V: TRBV4-2
D: -
J: TRBJ1-2
size: -
DNA: TGTGCCAGCAGCCAAGAGGCAGGGCCTCACTATGGCTACACCTTC
CDR3: CASSQEAGPHYGYTF

V: TRBV15
D: TRBD2
J: TRBJ2-7
size: -
DNA: TGTGCCACCAGCATAAGCGGGGACGCCTACGAGCAGTACTTC
CDR3: CATSISGDAYEQYF

V: TRBV18
D: TRBD2
J: TRBJ2-1
size: -
DNA: TGTGCCAGCTCAGAGGGACTATATGATGAGCAGTTCTTC
CDR3: CASSEGLYDEQFF

V: TRBV10-2
D: TRBD1
J: TRBJ1-2
size: -
DNA: TGCGCCAGCAGCCAGACAGGGGACTATGGCTACACCTTC
CDR3: CASSQTGDYGYTF

V: TRBV28
D: TRBD2
J: TRBJ2-7
size: -
DNA: TGTGCCAGCAGTTTACGAGGACTAGCAGCCTACGAGCAGTACTTC
CDR3: CASSLRGLAAYEQYF

V: TRBV2
D: TRBD1
J: TRBJ2-3
size: once
DNA: TGTGCCAGCACTTTCGGGACAGACACAGATACGCAGTATTTT
CDR3: CASTFGTDTDTQYF

V: TRBV7-8
D: -
J: TRBJ2-1
size: few
DNA: TGTGCCAGCAGCTCCGGGGTGCAGTTCTTC
CDR3: CASSSGVQFF

V: TRBV7-2
D: -
J: TRBJ2-7
size: -
DNA: TGTGCCAGCAGCTTTCACAGGGCCTACGAGCAGTACTTC
CDR3: CASSFHRAYEQYF

V: TRBV28
D: -
J: TRBJ1-2
size: -
DNA: TGTGCCAGCAGTATCCTAAACCCCGGACAGACTCACTATGGCTACACCTTC
CDR3: CASSILNPGQTHYGYTF

V: TRBV27
D: -
J: TRBJ2-5
size: -
DNA: TGTGCCAGCAGTTTTCGAGGGAGTGAGACCCAGTACTTC
CDR3: CASSFRGSETQYF

V: TRBV11-2
D: TRBD1
J: TRBJ1-5
size: -
DNA: TGTGCCAGCAGCTCCCTGGGACAGGGACGTAATCAGCCCCAGCATTTT
CDR3: CASSSLGQGRNQPQHF

V: TRBV4-2
D: TRBD2
J: TRBJ2-2
size: -
DNA: TGTGCCAGCGTCTCCAAAGAATGGGGACTAGCGGGGGGGCAAGTCGGGGAGCTGTTTTTT
CDR3: CASVSKEWGLAGGQVGELFF

V: TRBV4-3
D: -
J: TRBJ1-2
size: few
DNA: TGCGCCAGCAGCCAAGACAAGTGGGGGCTAAACTATGGCTACACCTTC
CDR3: CASSQDKWGLNYGYTF

V: TRBV6-4
D: -
J: TRBJ2-2
size: -
DNA: TGTGCCAGCAGGACGGGAGTAAACACCGGGGAGCTGTTTTTT
CDR3: CASRTGVNTGELFF

V: TRBV4-1
D: TRBD2
J: TRBJ2-7
size: -
DNA: TGCGCCAGCAGCCAAGCGGCTAGCGGGTCCTACGAGCAGTACTTC
CDR3: CASSQAASGSYEQYF

V: TRBV7-9
D: TRBD1
J: TRBJ2-2
size: once
DNA: TGTTCCAGCAGCCCTACAGGGGGCCGGGGGAACACCGGGGAGCTGTTTTTT
CDR3: CSSSPTGGRGNTGELFF

V: TRBV28
D: TRBD2
J: TRBJ2-1
size: -
DNA: TGTGCCAGCAGTCCCAGCGGGGGGGGCCCGTTCTTC
CDR3: CASSPSGGGPFF

V: TRBV5-1
D: TRBD2
J: TRBJ2-5
size: -
DNA: TGCGCCAGCAGCGTCCCGGGACTAGCGGGAGCATTAGGAGAGACCCAGTACTTC
CDR3: CASSVPGLAGALGETQYF

V: TRBV19
D: -
J: TRBJ2-1
size: -
DNA: TGTGCCAGTAGTATGAAGAGCTCCTACAATGAGCAGTTCTTC
CDR3: CASSMKSSYNEQFF

V: TRBV27
D: -
J: TRBJ2-1
size: once
DNA: TGTGCCAGCAGTCTTACTAGTGGCAATGAGCAGTTCTTC
CDR3: CASSLTSGNEQFF

V: TRBV21-1
D: -
J: TRBJ2-7
size: -
DNA: TGTGCCCACCGGCCCCAGGGTGCTGGGTGTATCGAGCAGTACTTC
CDR3: CAHRPQGAGCIEQYF

V: TRBV14
D: -
J: TRBJ2-1
size: -
DNA: TGTGCCAGCAGCCAAGATCGGGGCGGGGACTACAATGAGCAGTTCTTC
CDR3: CASSQDRGGDYNEQFF

V: TRBV9
D: TRBD1
J: TRBJ2-7
size: -
DNA: TGTGCCAGCAGCGGCTCAGGGACAGGCTACGAGCAGTACTTC
CDR3: CASSGSGTGYEQYF

V: TRBV7-9
D: -
J: TRBJ2-2
size: -
DNA: TGTGCCAGCAGCTTACGGAATGAGGGGGCCGGGGAGCTGTTTTTT
CDR3: CASSLRNEGAGELFF

V: TRBV9
D: TRBD1
J: TRBJ2-7
size: few
DNA: TGTGCCAGCAGCCGAGGGGGCAGGAACGAGCAGTACTTC
CDR3: CASSRGGRNEQYF

V: TRBV7-9
D: -
J: TRBJ2-5
size: -
DNA: TGTTCCAGCAGCTTAGCCCCGGAGACCCAGTACTTC
CDR3: CSSSLAPETQYF

V: TRBV5-1
D: TRBD1
J: TRBJ2-5
size: -
DNA: TGCGCCAGCAGCGCCCATCCGGGACAGGGACAAGAGACCCAGTACTTC
CDR3: CASSAHPGQGQETQYF

V: TRBV18
D: -
J: TRBJ2-5
size: -
DNA: TGTGCCAGCTCGGCGGCGGGGGCCGGGGGAGAGACCCAGTACTTC
CDR3: CASSAAGAGGETQYF

V: TRBV6-5
D: -
J: TRBJ2-1
size: few
DNA: TGTGCCAGCAGCCTTGGAGGGAGGCAGTTCTTC
CDR3: CASSLGGRQFF

V: TRBV7-9
D: TRBD2
J: TRBJ2-2
size: -
DNA: TGTGCCAGCAGCCCGCCGGGGGGGACCGCGAACACCGGGGAGCTGTTTTTT
CDR3: CASSPPGGTANTGELFF

V: TRBV10-3
D: TRBD2
J: TRBJ2-3
size: few
DNA: TGTGCCATCAGTGCGACTAGCGGAGGTTTGGGCACAGATACGCAGTATTTT
CDR3: CAISATSGGLGTDTQYF

V: TRBV5-1
D: -
J: TRBJ2-3
size: once
DNA: TGCGCCAGCAGCTCGATTTCAGCAGATACGCAGTATTTT
CDR3: CASSSISADTQYF